This TCR beta chain was captured by sequencing in a study of T-cell reconstitution after alpha-beta-depleted transplantation in children. Findings and limits, study-wide: Surviving thymic progenitors and recipient T cells were the source of high TCRbeta diversity at day 60 in some patients. Newly produced T cells mostly accounted for T-cell counts and diversity one year post-transplant. About two months after transplant, alpha-beta T cells reportedly came from several hundred expanded graft clones.

The TCRbeta library incorporated unique molecular identifiers. TCRdb recomputed calls from the PCR reads with MiXCR, one row per CDR3 protein. Of over 200,000 distinct CDR3 sequences listed, approximately 8.4% were seen once; the top ten hold 35% to 45%. This clonotype was counted many times. The antigen remains unidentified. The CDR3 extends over 14 amino acids. Germline V gene data show CDR1 as ENHRY and CDR2 as SYGVKD. With 6 bases clipped from V and 6 bases from J, the junction kept 3 bases outside the gene matches. The sequencing used PBMCs, mostly from graft donor cells, collected 360 days after TCRalphabeta/CD19-depleted stem cell transplant. This TCR came from a male patient aged 2-9 years who had a stem cell transplant for acute myeloid leukemia, so the T cells may come from the graft donor. This sequence joins TRBV10-3 and TRBJ2-2, with TRBD1 identical over 11 bases. DNA of the CDR3: TGTGCCATCAGGGGACAGGGGGATGCCGGGGAGCTGTTTTTT. Residues: CAIRGQGDAGELFF.